The 13 T cell receptor beta chains below were found in one sample sequenced in a study of T cells in localized non-small cell lung cancer. Measured with immunoSEQ multiplex PCR; TCRdb has only the in-frame clones, and not every one. This sample has 4,500 or so clones, with roughly 20% found just once. The material was lung tumor tissue, obtained before any cancer treatment. Receptors originate from a female donor of 60 years or more with stage I lung adenocarcinoma.

This clone has more than one count but fewer than ten. The rearrangement joins TRBV11-3 to TRBJ2-1; D may be TRBD1 (6 bases). The CDR3 consists of 17 residues. V lost 1 base and J lost 3, with 16 bases in between. Germline V gene data show CDR1 as SGHNT and CDR2 as YENEEA. CDR3 bases: TGTGCCAGCAGCTTAGGATGGGGGCGCCGTAGCTACAATGAGCAGTTCTTC. It specifies CASSLGWGRRSYNEQFF.

The rearrangement uses TRBV28 and TRBJ1-1; TRBD1 aligns across 8 bases. Germline CDR1 MDHEN, CDR2 SYDVKM. The CDR3 has 18 residues. V trimming: 5 bases; J trimming: 3 bases; junction bases outside the gene matches: 17. This CDR3 reads CASSPPGQASRRDTEAFF. DNA for the CDR3: TGTGCCAGCAGTCCTCCGGGACAGGCGAGTCGTCGGGACACTGAAGCTTTCTTT.

The CDR3, as DNA: TGCGCCAGCAGCCCGCGGGGGGGAGGAGAAAAACTGTTTTTT. Translated: CASSPRGGGEKLFF. The rearrangement joins TRBV5-1 to TRBJ1-4; a weak D match, TRBD1 (5 bases). The V end was cut by 4 bases, the J end by 8 bases, with 15 bases between. The germline V gene has CDR1 SGHRS and CDR2 YFSETQ. CDR3 length: 14 residues. Supplemented by reference TRBV5-1 and TRBJ1-4, the full variable domain reads KAGVTQTPRYLIKTRGQQVTLSCSPISGHRSVSWYQQTPGQGLQFLFEYFSETQRNKGNFPGRFSGRQFSNSRSEMNVSTLELGDSALYLCASSPRGGGEKLFFGSGTQLSVL.

The chain recombines TRBV19 with TRBJ2-7; 7 positions agree with TRBD2. V shed 3 bases and J 6 bases; nucleotides not matched to a gene: 11. CDR1 and CDR2 from the germline V gene are LNHDA and SQIVND (reference sequence). This CDR3 comprises 15 residues. Here the CDR3 reads CASSILASGRGEQYF. CDR3 DNA: TGTGCCAGTAGTATCTTGGCTAGCGGAAGGGGCGAGCAGTACTTC.

There are a few counts of this clone. The chain joins TRBV4-1 to TRBJ2-2, with TRBD1 matching over 9 bases. CDR3 length: 15 residues. Looked up from germline, CDR1 is MGHRA and CDR2 is YSYEKL. J gave up 6 bases and V 4 bases, and 6 bases lay outside the gene matches. The CDR3 reads CASSRRTGEPGELFF. CDR3 bases: TGCGCCAGCAGCCGCCGGACAGGGGAGCCCGGGGAGCTGTTTTTT.

This clone was counted only a few times. The chain has TRBV18 and TRBJ1-4, with D unresolved. This CDR3 contains 14 residues. Per the germline V gene, CDR1 is KGHSH and CDR2 is LQKENI. Trimming shortened V by 2 bases and J by 7 bases, and 11 bases separated the two germline ends. This CDR3 is CASSPFGRIEKLFF. The CDR3 coding sequence is TGTGCCAGCTCACCATTTGGACGGATTGAAAAACTGTTTTTT.

This clone turned up a few times. Here the CDR3 reads CASRKQGDNTEAFF. CDR3 nucleotide sequence: TGTGCCAGCAGGAAACAGGGGGATAACACTGAAGCTTTCTTT. The V and J genes are TRBV11-3 and TRBJ1-1; TRBD1 matches at 8 bases. The CDR3 is 14 residues long. CDR1 and CDR2 (germline): SGHNT, YENEEA. The junction had 5 bases not matched to a gene; V was cut back by 6 bases and J by 2 bases.

The genes are TRBV11-3 and TRBJ1-1; TRBD1 might be the D (5 bases). This CDR3 contains 14 residues. V dropped 5 bases and J dropped 1 base, with 11 bases sitting between them. Germline V gene data show CDR1 as SGHNT and CDR2 as YENEEA. The CDR3 loop is CASSPLGGNTEAFF. CDR3 nucleotide sequence: TGTGCCAGCAGCCCCCTGGGGGGGAACACTGAAGCTTTCTTT.

This clone was observed a few times. The rearrangement joins TRBV11-3 to TRBJ2-5, with a tentative D call TRBD2 (5 bases). Germline V lookup: CDR1 SGHNT, CDR2 YENEEA. CDR3 size: 14 residues. The V and J ends lost 3 bases and 5 bases respectively, with 13 bases between them. CDR3 region: CASSFRGWWETQYF. DNA of the CDR3: TGTGCCAGCAGCTTCCGGGGTTGGTGGGAGACCCAGTACTTC. Using reference TRBV11-3 and TRBJ2-5 for the parts outside the CDR3, the full variable domain is EAGVVQSPRYKIIEKKQPVAFWCNPISGHNTLYWYLQNLGQGPELLIRYENEEAVDDSQLPKDRFSAERLKGVDSTLKIQPAELGDSAVYLCASSFRGWWETQYFGPGTRLLVL.

The gene calls are TRBV9 and TRBJ1-1, with a possible D match to TRBD1 (6 bases). The V end was cut by 2 bases, the J end by 5 bases, with 13 bases between. Germline CDR1 and CDR2: SGDLS and YYNGEE. The CDR3 extends over 14 amino acids. The CDR3 is CASSVGRGATEAFF. The DNA of the CDR3 is TGTGCCAGCAGCGTGGGGCGGGGGGCTACTGAAGCTTTCTTT.

V usage is TRBV29-1 and J usage is TRBJ1-2, with 9 nucleotides matching TRBD1. CDR1 SQVTM and CDR2 ANQGSEA come from the germline V gene. The CDR3 has 16 residues. V lost 3 bases and J lost 0; bases outside the gene matches: 8. The CDR3 protein is CSVDQPDRGANYGYTF. The CDR3 DNA sequence: TGCAGCGTTGACCAACCGGACAGGGGCGCTAACTATGGCTACACCTTC. The full variable domain, with the rest looked up from reference TRBV29-1 and TRBJ1-2, is SAVISQKPSRDICQRGTSLTIQCQVDSQVTMMFWYRQQPGQSLTLIATANQGSEATYESGFVIDKFPISRPNLTFSTLTVSNMSPEDSSIYLCSVDQPDRGANYGYTFGSGTRLTVV.

The gene calls are TRBV30 and TRBJ1-1; the D gene is possibly TRBD1 (6 bases). Germline loops: CDR1 GTSNPN, CDR2 SVGIG (reference sequence). The CDR3 spans 12 residues. V was shortened by 4 bases and J by 4 bases, with 10 bases between the two germline ends. CDR3 sequence (DNA): TGTGCCTGGACTCAGGGGAGCACTGAAGCTTTCTTT. This translates into CAWTQGSTEAFF. The variable domain in full, completed from reference TRBV30 and TRBJ1-1, reads SQTIHQWPATLVQPVGSPLSLECTVEGTSNPNLYWYRQAAGRGLQLLFYSVGIGQISSEVPQNLSASRPQDRQFILSSKKLLLSDSGFYLCAWTQGSTEAFFGQGTRLTVV.

By frequency in the sample, this clone is medium-sized (0.01 to 0.1%). The chain joins TRBV18 to TRBJ2-7; D call uncertain. Germline V gives CDR1 KGHSH, CDR2 LQKENI. The CDR3 sequence is 13 residues long. Between the trimmed V and J ends, which lost 3 bases and 4 bases, there was a span of 10 bases. The CDR3 DNA reads TGTGCCAGCTCACCGGTGGCCCAATACGAGCAGTACTTC. This codes for CASSPVAQYEQYF. Using reference TRBV18 and TRBJ2-7 for the parts outside the CDR3, the full variable domain is NAGVMQNPRHLVRRRGQEARLRCSPMKGHSHVYWYRQLPEEGLKFMVYLQKENIIDESGMPKERFSAEFPKEGPSILRIQQVVRGDSAAYFCASSPVAQYEQYFGPGTRLTVT.